This is a list of T cell receptor beta chains from one sample in a study of cytomegalovirus exposure and HLA in healthy donors. Here immunoSEQ multiplex PCR was the method, and the copy in TCRdb shows in-frame clones only, minus some. Its table records roughly 78,000 clones. The specimen was PBMCs. These receptors were collected from a boy younger than 18 in good health and CMV-seronegative. The CDR3 runs from the conserved cysteine through the conserved F or W. The order of the fields is V gene, D gene, J gene, CDR3 DNA, CDR3 protein. The D gene is left open where the match is weak.

V gene: TRBV2; D gene: -; J gene: TRBJ1-2; CDR3 DNA: TGCGCCAGCAGTGAAGCGCTTCGGGCAGGCGGGGGCTACACCTTC; CDR3 protein: CASSEALRAGGGYTF
V gene: TRBV5-6; D gene: -; J gene: TRBJ2-1; CDR3 DNA: TGTGCCAGCAGCTACCAGTTACCGGGAGCACCACTCTCCTACAATGAGCAGTTCTTC; CDR3 protein: CASSYQLPGAPLSYNEQFF
V gene: TRBV5-5; D gene: -; J gene: TRBJ1-5; CDR3 DNA: TGTGCCAGCAGTCCAGGGTTTCCGAGCAATCAGCCCCAGCATTTT; CDR3 protein: CASSPGFPSNQPQHF
V gene: TRBV7-9; D gene: -; J gene: TRBJ1-1; CDR3 DNA: TGTGCCAGCAGCTTACAGGCCCAAGGTACTGAAGCTTTCTTT; CDR3 protein: CASSLQAQGTEAFF
V gene: TRBV9; D gene: -; J gene: TRBJ1-2; CDR3 DNA: TGTGCCAGCAGCTCCCGACAAGGGGCTAACTATGGCTACACCTTC; CDR3 protein: CASSSRQGANYGYTF
V gene: TRBV4-1; D gene: TRBD1; J gene: TRBJ1-5; CDR3 DNA: TGCGCCAGCAGCCAAGTTACCGGTGGGACAGGGGATCAGCCCCAGCATTTT; CDR3 protein: CASSQVTGGTGDQPQHF
V gene: TRBV7-8; D gene: TRBD2; J gene: TRBJ2-7; CDR3 DNA: TGTGCCAGCAGCTTAGCGGTCCTAGCGGGAGCGGAGCAGTACTTC; CDR3 protein: CASSLAVLAGAEQYF
V gene: TRBV25-1; D gene: TRBD2; J gene: TRBJ2-1; CDR3 DNA: TGTGCCAGCACCACTAGCGGAGGGAGCTCCTACAATGAGCAGTTCTTC; CDR3 protein: CASTTSGGSSYNEQFF
V gene: TRBV4-1; D gene: -; J gene: TRBJ2-7; CDR3 DNA: TGCGCCAGCAGCCAAGTTCCCGGGCCCGGGGAACTCTACGAGCAGTACTTC; CDR3 protein: CASSQVPGPGELYEQYF
V gene: TRBV9; D gene: -; J gene: TRBJ1-5; CDR3 DNA: TGTGCCAGCAGCGCAGACATGTACCAGCCCCAGCATTTT; CDR3 protein: CASSADMYQPQHF
V gene: TRBV30; D gene: -; J gene: TRBJ1-3; CDR3 DNA: TGTGCCTGGAGACAGGGAAACACCATATATTTT; CDR3 protein: CAWRQGNTIYF
V gene: TRBV6-5; D gene: -; J gene: TRBJ2-2; CDR3 DNA: TGTGCCAGCAGTCCCGGGGGGCCCGGGGAGCTGTTTTTT; CDR3 protein: CASSPGGPGELFF
V gene: TRBV5-6; D gene: -; J gene: TRBJ2-7; CDR3 DNA: TGTGCCAGCAGTATGGGAGGAGGACGGTACTCCTACGAGCAGTACTTC; CDR3 protein: CASSMGGGRYSYEQYF
V gene: TRBV9; D gene: -; J gene: TRBJ2-5; CDR3 DNA: TGTGCCAGCAGCGGGAAGGGAGCGCCTACCAAAGAGACCCAGTACTTC; CDR3 protein: CASSGKGAPTKETQYF
V gene: TRBV6-1; D gene: -; J gene: TRBJ2-7; CDR3 DNA: TGTGCCAGCAGTGTCTACTTCGGGAGCTACGAGCAGTACTTC; CDR3 protein: CASSVYFGSYEQYF
V gene: TRBV6-6; D gene: TRBD2; J gene: TRBJ2-1; CDR3 DNA: TGTGCCAGCAGTCCCAATGATTTGTCGGGGGGTGAGCAGTTCTTC; CDR3 protein: CASSPNDLSGGEQFF
V gene: TRBV7-9; D gene: TRBD2; J gene: TRBJ2-7; CDR3 DNA: TGTGCCAGCAGCTCGCTAGCGGGGGGGTACGAGCAGTACTTC; CDR3 protein: CASSSLAGGYEQYF
V gene: TRBV5-6; D gene: TRBD2; J gene: TRBJ2-5; CDR3 DNA: TGTGCCAGCAGTCTCCTAGCGGGAGTGGCCCAAGAGACCCAGTACTTC; CDR3 protein: CASSLLAGVAQETQYF
V gene: TRBV27; D gene: TRBD1; J gene: TRBJ2-1; CDR3 DNA: TGTGCCAGCAGTTTAACAGGGGCGTTCTACAATGAGCAGTTCTTC; CDR3 protein: CASSLTGAFYNEQFF
V gene: TRBV6-5; D gene: -; J gene: TRBJ2-7; CDR3 DNA: TGTGCCAGCAGGTCAGCCTACGAGCAGTACTTC; CDR3 protein: CASRSAYEQYF
V gene: TRBV29-1; D gene: TRBD2; J gene: TRBJ2-7; CDR3 DNA: TGCAGCGCCTGCCCAGCGGGAACGTACGAGCAGTACTTC; CDR3 protein: CSACPAGTYEQYF
V gene: TRBV25-1; D gene: -; J gene: TRBJ1-2; CDR3 DNA: TGTGCCAGCAGTGAATCCCTTTGGGAGAGCAACTATGGCTACACCTTC; CDR3 protein: CASSESLWESNYGYTF
V gene: TRBV6-1; D gene: TRBD2; J gene: TRBJ2-3; CDR3 DNA: TGTGCCAGCAGTGAGACTAGCGGGGGGGCAGATACGCAGTATTTT; CDR3 protein: CASSETSGGADTQYF
V gene: TRBV5-1; D gene: TRBD2; J gene: TRBJ2-3; CDR3 DNA: TGCGCCAGCAGCCGCGGGAGTGCCCCAGATACGCAGTATTTT; CDR3 protein: CASSRGSAPDTQYF
V gene: TRBV5-4; D gene: -; J gene: TRBJ2-7; CDR3 DNA: TGTGCCAGCAGCCCTGATAGGCAGGGGATATACGAGCAGTACTTC; CDR3 protein: CASSPDRQGIYEQYF
V gene: TRBV5-1; D gene: TRBD1; J gene: TRBJ1-1; CDR3 DNA: TGCGCCAGCAGCTTGATTGGGACAGGGGGAATGGGGGACACTGAAGCTTTCTTT; CDR3 protein: CASSLIGTGGMGDTEAFF
V gene: TRBV5-4; D gene: -; J gene: TRBJ2-1; CDR3 DNA: TGTGCCAGCAGCGGTTTCCGTCCTAGACACAATGAGCAGTTCTTC; CDR3 protein: CASSGFRPRHNEQFF
V gene: TRBV5-5; D gene: -; J gene: TRBJ1-1; CDR3 DNA: TGTGCCAGCAGCTCGGGACAGAACACTGAAGCTTTCTTT; CDR3 protein: CASSSGQNTEAFF
V gene: TRBV29-1; D gene: -; J gene: TRBJ1-5; CDR3 DNA: TGCAGCGTTCGGGAGAGCAATCAGCCCCAGCATTTT; CDR3 protein: CSVRESNQPQHF
V gene: TRBV6-5; D gene: TRBD1; J gene: TRBJ1-1; CDR3 DNA: TGTGCCAGCAGGGATAGGGACAGGGGAATCACTGAAGCTTTCTTT; CDR3 protein: CASRDRDRGITEAFF
V gene: TRBV5-6; D gene: TRBD1; J gene: TRBJ1-2; CDR3 DNA: TGTGCCAGCAGCTCAAACAGGGGTGGCTACACCTTC; CDR3 protein: CASSSNRGGYTF
V gene: TRBV7-9; D gene: -; J gene: TRBJ2-2; CDR3 DNA: TGTGCCAGCAGCTTAGGAGGGACACCTAACACCGGGGAGCTGTTTTTT; CDR3 protein: CASSLGGTPNTGELFF
V gene: TRBV7-9; D gene: -; J gene: TRBJ1-3; CDR3 DNA: TGTGCCAGCAGCCTAGACTCCCTGCACACCATATATTTT; CDR3 protein: CASSLDSLHTIYF
V gene: TRBV13; D gene: TRBD2; J gene: TRBJ2-1; CDR3 DNA: TGTGCCAGCAGCTCCGGTCTAGCGGGAAACTCCTACAATGAGCAGTTCTTC; CDR3 protein: CASSSGLAGNSYNEQFF
V gene: TRBV29-1; D gene: TRBD1; J gene: TRBJ2-3; CDR3 DNA: TGCAGCGTGGACTTTACCGGGACAGGGGGCCCAGATACGCAGTATTTT; CDR3 protein: CSVDFTGTGGPDTQYF
V gene: TRBV5-8; D gene: -; J gene: TRBJ1-1; CDR3 DNA: TGTGCCAGCAGCCCGGGAGAAAGTGTGAACACTGAAGCTTTCTTT; CDR3 protein: CASSPGESVNTEAFF
V gene: TRBV5-6; D gene: -; J gene: TRBJ2-7; CDR3 DNA: TGTGCCAGCAGCTTGGCTATACCAACCTACGAGCAGTACTTC; CDR3 protein: CASSLAIPTYEQYF